This T cell receptor beta chain originates from a study of regulatory and conventional T cells in RAG deficiency. Profiled with immunoSEQ multiplex PCR; TCRdb holds only in-frame clones, not every one. The repertoire has more than 40,000 clones, 85% to 90% of them found once; the top ten carry 0.51%. Points on this clone: No antigen is known for it.

The sorted conventional CD4+ T cells were CD25-low and CD127-high, with genomic DNA sequenced. General study results and limits: RAG-deficient patients showed markedly lower Shannon entropy and higher Simpson indices than control T-cell subsets. Shorter CDR3s in all patient subsets; >80% Treg-Tconv overlap in Omenn.

V was clipped by 5 bases and J by 4 bases, with 6 bases between them. Germline V CDR1 and CDR2: SGHDN, FVKESK. CDR3 length: 12 amino acids. The same data also went into a second study, on regulatory T cells. From that second work: The primer mix had 52 TRBV and 13 TRBJ primers. Regulatory T cells showed the strongest V-J pair restriction and V/J gene skewing among patient repertoires.

The sequence was obtained from a human donor in good health. The rearrangement uses TRBV14 and TRBJ1-3; D unresolved. The sequenced sample consisted of CD4+ effector T cells sorted from blood. CDR3 bases: TGTGCCAGCAGCGCACAGGGAAACACCATATATTTT. The encoded protein is CASSAQGNTIYF.